There are a few counts of the clone carrying this TCR beta chain. Its specificity is unknown. The sample belongs to a study of metastatic and nonmetastatic thyroid tumors. In the study overall: Repertoires were compared across blood and tumor or nodule tissue from malignant and benign thyroid patients. General study results and limits: The study reportedly found significantly higher TCR beta diversity in malignant thyroid tumors than benign nodules, in blood and tumor.

Germline assignment: CDR1 SNHLY and CDR2 FYNNEI. V dropped 3 bases and J dropped 3 bases, with 8 bases sitting between them. The CDR3 runs 14 residues. No treatment of any kind had been given to any patient before thyroid surgery. Authors' methods: Researchers built a distant-metastasis classifier for papillary thyroid cancer that drew on CDR3 differences across clinicopathological groups. TCRdb reprocessed the PCR reads via MiXCR. None of the V and J calls come from the authors' own analysis; TCRdb made them. The data hold 55,000 or so clones, with roughly 18% observed a single time. The TCR comes from a female donor with papillary thyroid cancer or a benign thyroid nodule (not recorded which). Some clones in this sample may be carry-over from other donors' samples. V and J are TRBV2 and TRBJ1-4; D is unclear. Sample: blood. CDR3 coding DNA: TGTGCCAGCAGTGAGATCGGGGCTAATGAAAAACTGTTTTTT. Residues: CASSEIGANEKLFF.